A selection of T cell receptor beta chains follows, all from one sample in a study of response to subunit inactivated influenza vaccine. TCRdb ran MiXCR on the RT-PCR reads and lists one entry per CDR3 protein. Of some 540,000 distinct CDR3 sequences in the sample, under 30% are singletons; the top ten hold under 3.5%. This same sample was also part of a study on T cells expressing NK-cell markers.

Sequencing used CD4+ T cells sorted from PBMCs, obtained approximately 13 days after vaccination. These receptors were collected from a man aged 50-59 years who received an inactivated influenza vaccine. Each CDR3 is given with its conserved first and last residue. Each record gives: D gene, clone size, J gene, V gene, CDR3 protein, CDR3 DNA. D genes are given only for firm matches. Size values are once, few and many counts, or a class for expanded clones, and some rows have none.

>-|-|TRBJ2-5|TRBV29-1
CSVDPQGGVETQYF
TGCAGCGTTGACCCCCAGGGTGGCGTTGAGACCCAGTACTTC
>TRBD2|-|TRBJ2-7|TRBV6-1
CASSLSGTSGLNEQYF
TGTGCCAGCAGCCTGTCCGGGACTAGCGGCTTAAACGAGCAGTACTTC
>-|-|TRBJ2-7|TRBV5-1
CASSLSGGIGSYEQYF
TGCGCCAGCAGCTTATCTGGGGGTATTGGGTCCTACGAGCAGTACTTC
>TRBD1|few|TRBJ2-5|TRBV3-1
CASTPTGGQETQYF
TGTGCCAGCACCCCGACAGGGGGCCAAGAGACCCAGTACTTC
>TRBD2|few|TRBJ2-1|TRBV5-1
CASSTGTSGGAKNEQFF
TGCGCCAGCAGCACCGGGACTAGCGGGGGGGCGAAAAATGAGCAGTTCTTC
>TRBD1|few|TRBJ2-7|TRBV10-3
CAISNGTGSYEQYF
TGTGCCATCAGTAACGGGACAGGGTCCTACGAGCAGTACTTC
>-|-|TRBJ2-2|TRBV20-1
CSARDPGELFF
TGCAGTGCTAGAGATCCCGGGGAGCTGTTTTTT
>TRBD1|-|TRBJ1-2|TRBV30
CAWSPPGQNYGYTF
TGTGCCTGGAGTCCCCCGGGACAGAACTATGGCTACACCTTC
>TRBD1|-|TRBJ2-7|TRBV29-1
CSVAGQVTYEQYF
TGCAGCGTCGCGGGACAGGTAACCTACGAGCAGTACTTC
>-|-|TRBJ2-7|TRBV2
CASSESGPFPYEQYF
TGTGCCAGCAGTGAATCCGGACCTTTTCCGTACGAGCAGTACTTC
>TRBD2|many|TRBJ2-3|TRBV12-3/TRBV12-4
CASSPSSGGSTDTQYF
TGTGCCAGCAGTCCTTCTAGCGGGGGATCGACAGATACGCAGTATTTT
>TRBD1|-|TRBJ2-3|TRBV20-1
CSARVGQGNGDTQYF
TGCAGTGCTAGAGTCGGACAGGGGAATGGAGATACGCAGTATTTT
>TRBD1|few|TRBJ1-1|TRBV7-9
CASSLTGGRDTEAFF
TGTGCCAGCAGCCTGACAGGGGGGCGGGACACTGAAGCTTTCTTT
>TRBD2|-|TRBJ2-7|TRBV7-2
CASSPSRTSGRAYEQYF
TGTGCCAGCAGTCCATCCAGGACTAGCGGGAGGGCCTACGAGCAGTACTTC
>TRBD1|-|TRBJ1-2|TRBV4-1
CASSQTSTGYGYTF
TGCGCCAGCAGCCAAACCTCGACAGGGTATGGCTACACCTTC
>TRBD2|-|TRBJ2-1|TRBV15
CATSRGTSGYNEQFF
TGTGCCACCAGCAGAGGGACTAGCGGTTACAATGAGCAGTTCTTC
>-|few|TRBJ1-3|TRBV7-2
CASSLDRVLGNTIYF
TGTGCCAGCAGCTTAGATCGGGTTCTTGGAAACACCATATATTTT
>-|-|TRBJ2-3|TRBV7-2
CASSPGPTAQYF
TGTGCCAGCAGCCCGGGACCCACGGCGCAGTATTTT
>TRBD1|few|TRBJ2-5|TRBV12-3/TRBV12-4
CASRGTGQETQYF
TGTGCCAGCAGGGGGACAGGGCAAGAGACCCAGTACTTC
>-|-|TRBJ2-7|TRBV5-4
CASSSQGPYEQYF
TGTGCCAGCAGCTCTCAGGGACCCTACGAGCAGTACTTC
>-|-|TRBJ2-7|TRBV7-9
CASSLIGRAYEQYF
TGTGCCAGCAGCTTAATAGGCAGGGCCTACGAGCAGTACTTC
>TRBD1|few|TRBJ1-5|TRBV20-1
CSASSFTGGTQPQHF
TGCAGTGCTAGCTCTTTCACAGGGGGAACCCAGCCCCAGCATTTT
>-|once|TRBJ2-1|TRBV6-2/TRBV6-3
CASSYSGVRSYNEQFF
TGTGCCAGCAGTTACTCGGGGGTCCGGTCTTACAATGAGCAGTTCTTC
>-|few|TRBJ2-3|TRBV6-1
CASRLSQSTDTQYF
TGTGCCAGCAGGCTGTCCCAGAGCACAGATACGCAGTATTTT
>-|-|TRBJ2-5|TRBV15
CATSREETQYF
TGTGCCACCAGCAGAGAAGAGACCCAGTACTTC
>-|few|TRBJ2-7|TRBV20-1
CSASYGSHYEQYF
TGCAGTGCTAGCTACGGGAGCCACTACGAGCAGTACTTC
>-|few|TRBJ2-5|TRBV28
CASGTRPQETQYF
TGTGCCAGCGGTACGCGTCCCCAAGAGACCCAGTACTTC
>-|-|TRBJ2-4|TRBV20-1
CSARYRQGYNIQYF
TGCAGTGCTAGGTACCGGCAGGGGTATAACATTCAGTACTTC
>-|many|TRBJ2-3|TRBV29-1
CSVGGSGFSTDTQYF
TGCAGCGTTGGAGGGTCAGGGTTCAGCACAGATACGCAGTATTTT
>TRBD1|-|TRBJ1-3|TRBV5-4
CASSGDRYKTAIYF
TGTGCCAGCAGCGGGGACAGATACAAGACCGCCATATATTTT
>-|many|TRBJ1-2|TRBV20-1
CSATGNYGYTF
TGCAGTGCCACAGGGAACTATGGCTACACCTTC